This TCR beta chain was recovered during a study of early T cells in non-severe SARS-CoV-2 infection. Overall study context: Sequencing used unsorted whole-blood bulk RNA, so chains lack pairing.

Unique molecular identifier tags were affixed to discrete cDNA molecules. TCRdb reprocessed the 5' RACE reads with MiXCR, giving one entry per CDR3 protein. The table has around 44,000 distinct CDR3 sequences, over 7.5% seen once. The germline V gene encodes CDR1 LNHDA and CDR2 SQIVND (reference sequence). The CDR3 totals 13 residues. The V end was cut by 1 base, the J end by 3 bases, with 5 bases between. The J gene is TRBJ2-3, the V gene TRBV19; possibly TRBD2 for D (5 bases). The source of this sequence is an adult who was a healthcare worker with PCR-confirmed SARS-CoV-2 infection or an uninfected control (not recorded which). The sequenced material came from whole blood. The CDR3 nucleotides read TGTGCCAGTAGTATAGTAGCGACAGATACGCAGTATTTT. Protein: CASSIVATDTQYF.